Listed below are T cell receptor beta chains from one sample, sequenced in a study of radiation and T cells in renal cell carcinoma. Profiled with immunoSEQ multiplex PCR; TCRdb holds only in-frame clones, not every one. The table has roughly 64,000 clones, approximately 80% seen once; the top ten hold roughly 6.8%. The specimen was blood, collected from a patient whose treatment included radiotherapy and nephrectomy. The receptor set was obtained from a man aged 55 to 70 with renal cell carcinoma. Each CDR3 is given with its conserved first and last residue. D genes are given only for firm matches. For some rows the clone size is stated as once, few or many, or as a class when expanded; others skip it.

v_gene,d_gene,abundance,j_gene,CDR3nt,CDR3aa
TRBV10-1,-,-,TRBJ1-3,TGCGCCAGCAGTGAAGGACCCAGCTCTGGAAACACCATATATTTT,CASSEGPSSGNTIYF
TRBV25-1,-,-,TRBJ1-1,TGTGCCAGCAGTGAATTGCGCGCCAACACTGAAGCTTTCTTT,CASSELRANTEAFF
TRBV7-2,-,once,TRBJ1-1,TGTGCCAGCAGCTTACTCGCGGGACGAACTGAAGCTTTCTTT,CASSLLAGRTEAFF
TRBV30,TRBD1,-,TRBJ1-1,TGTGCCTGGAGTGAAATCTCAGGGGGCTGGACTGAAGCTTTCTTT,CAWSEISGGWTEAFF
TRBV2,-,-,TRBJ1-3,TGTGCCAGCACGCAACTGAGTCTCTCTGGAAACACCATATATTTT,CASTQLSLSGNTIYF
TRBV7-2,-,-,TRBJ1-6,TGTGCCAGCAGCCTGGATAATTCACCCCTCCACTTT,CASSLDNSPLHF
TRBV5-6,TRBD1,-,TRBJ1-5,TGTGCCAGCAGCTTGGGGGAGGGGGCGCTTAGTCAGCCCCAGCATTTT,CASSLGEGALSQPQHF
TRBV11-3,TRBD2,-,TRBJ2-1,TGTGCCAGCAGCTTAGCGGGTCTAGGAGCGGGAGCGAGGTACAATGAGCAGTTCTTC,CASSLAGLGAGARYNEQFF
TRBV6-5,-,once,TRBJ2-1,TGTGCCAGCAGACTTGGACACAACAATGAGCAGTTCTTC,CASRLGHNNEQFF
TRBV19,-,-,TRBJ2-1,TGTGCCAGTAGTTCTCAGCTGGAGCAGTTCTTC,CASSSQLEQFF
TRBV11-2,-,once,TRBJ1-1,TGTGCCAGCAGCTTAGTCGGGGTTCGAACTGAAGCTTTCTTT,CASSLVGVRTEAFF
TRBV19,-,few,TRBJ1-2,TGTGCCAGTAGTATATCCCAGTCCGGGACCCCCTATGGCTACACCTTC,CASSISQSGTPYGYTF
TRBV10-3,-,-,TRBJ2-3,TGTGCCATCGCCCCAAAGGGGGGTTTCACAGATACGCAGTATTTT,CAIAPKGGFTDTQYF
TRBV28,TRBD2,once,TRBJ2-2,TGTGCCAGCAGTGTACTAGCGGGGAACACCGGGGAGCTGTTTTTT,CASSVLAGNTGELFF
TRBV2,TRBD1,few,TRBJ2-7,TGTGCCAGCAGCTACGGACAGGGCCGTAATGAGCAGTACTTC,CASSYGQGRNEQYF
TRBV28,-,-,TRBJ1-2,TGTGCCAGCAGTTTATACGGAGCAGTAGGGGGGGTTAACTATGGCTACACCTTC,CASSLYGAVGGVNYGYTF
TRBV30,-,-,TRBJ2-5,TGTGCCTGGGACCTGAGTGGAGGGACGTACTTC,CAWDLSGGTYF
TRBV11-2,-,-,TRBJ2-2,TGTGCCAGCAGCTTGGGGGGCGCATCCGGGGAGCTGTTTTTT,CASSLGGASGELFF
TRBV5-6,TRBD2,-,TRBJ2-3,TGTGCCAGCAGCTTTTTGGGGCTCGGGCTAGCGGTCACAGATACGCAGTATTTT,CASSFLGLGLAVTDTQYF
TRBV27,-,-,TRBJ1-4,TGTGCCAGCAGTTTTGTTGCAACTAATGAAAAACTGTTTTTT,CASSFVATNEKLFF
TRBV28,-,-,TRBJ2-3,TGTGCCATCTCCGGCCCTGGGAAAGGCACAGATACGCAGTATTTT,CAISGPGKGTDTQYF
TRBV5-1,TRBD1,-,TRBJ1-2,TGCGCCAGCAGCCGGGACAGGGGGGACTATGGCTACACCTTC,CASSRDRGDYGYTF
TRBV5-1,-,-,TRBJ2-3,TGCGCCAGCAGCACCGGACTGACTAGAGATACGCAGTATTTT,CASSTGLTRDTQYF
TRBV10-3,-,-,TRBJ2-7,TGTGCCATCAGCCAGACTGGGATCTCCTACGAGCAGTACTTC,CAISQTGISYEQYF
TRBV5-1,-,-,TRBJ1-2,TGCGCCAACTATGGCTACACCTTC,CANYGYTF
TRBV10-3,-,-,TRBJ1-1,TGTGCCATCAGAGAAGAATTGTACACTGAAGCTTTCTTT,CAIREELYTEAFF
TRBV4-3,TRBD1,-,TRBJ2-5,TGCGCCAGCAGCCAACAACCCCTTGACAGGGGCCAAGAGACCCAGTACTTC,CASSQQPLDRGQETQYF
TRBV30,-,-,TRBJ2-3,TGTGCCTTCGAACCGGACCTGGATACGCAGTATTTT,CAFEPDLDTQYF
TRBV2,-,-,TRBJ2-4,TGTGCCAGCAGTGAAGTTAAAGGACTGACGCAGTACTTC,CASSEVKGLTQYF
TRBV30,-,-,TRBJ2-1,TGTGCCTGGAGTACAGGCCAGGTAGGGAATGAGCAGTTCTTC,CAWSTGQVGNEQFF
TRBV7-2,TRBD1,-,TRBJ2-3,TGTGCCAGCAGCTTAGAGACAGGGCGCACAGATACGCAGTATTTT,CASSLETGRTDTQYF
TRBV1,-,-,TRBJ2-3,TGCACCAGCAGCCGACCCTCACTAGCGGGGCGAAGGGTGGGTACGCAGTATTTT,CTSSRPSLAGRRVGTQYF
TRBV20-1,-,-,TRBJ1-1,TGCAGTGCTAGTGGCGGAGCTGAAGCTTTCTTT,CSASGGAEAFF
TRBV6-5,-,-,TRBJ2-3,TGTGCCAGCAGTAACCGACGCATAGATACGCAGTATTTT,CASSNRRIDTQYF
TRBV7-8,-,-,TRBJ2-2,TGTGCCAGCAGCTTAGTAGTGTGGCCGAGTTTCACGAACACCGGGGAGCTGTTTTTT,CASSLVVWPSFTNTGELFF
TRBV6-5,-,-,TRBJ1-4,TGTGCCAGCAGTTATCCACTGGGGGGGCCTAATGAAAAACTGTTTTTT,CASSYPLGGPNEKLFF
TRBV19,-,-,TRBJ1-5,TGTGCCAGTACTTTTTATCCGGGGGCGATCAATCAGCCCCAGCATTTT,CASTFYPGAINQPQHF
TRBV5-1,-,-,TRBJ2-5,TGCGCCAGCAGCATTTCAGGGGATGGGACCCAGTACTTC,CASSISGDGTQYF
TRBV2,-,-,TRBJ1-2,TGTGCCAGCAGTGAGACAAGAGTGGGGTTGGCTAACTATGGCTACACCTTC,CASSETRVGLANYGYTF